The source of this T cell receptor (beta chain) is a study of T cells in Graves' hyperthyroidism and ophthalmopathy. This clonotype was detected a few times. Regions amplified from RNA transcripts were the TCR beta CDR3 regions. HTBI primers drove first-round RT-PCR of the TCR CDR3. TCRdb reanalysed the multiplex PCR reads using MiXCR and keeps one entry per CDR3 protein. Here the sample spans under 250,000 distinct CDR3 sequences, about 15% being singletons. The trim removed 7 bases at V and 4 bases at J, leaving 7 bases unmatched. The germline V gene encodes CDR1 LNHDA and CDR2 SQIVND (reference sequence). The length of the CDR3 is 16 residues.

The receptor comes from a woman in her fifties or sixties with Graves' hyperthyroidism. Sequenced: blood. The rearrangement links TRBV19 to TRBJ2-2; 12 bases fit TRBD1. The DNA for the CDR3 is TGTGCCAGTATAAGGGACAGGGGGCGCGGCACCGGGGAGCTGTTTTTT. Residues: CASIRDRGRGTGELFF.